These 22 T cell receptor beta chains came from one sample sequenced in a study of shared clonotypes between healthy human individuals. Only in-frame clones appear in the TCRdb table, and some are missing; sequencing was by immunoSEQ multiplex PCR. The sample lists approximately 500,000 clones; about 85% were seen once. Sequencing used PBMCs. The receptors come from a woman between 40 and 50 years old in good health. Some clones in this sample may be carry-over from other donors' samples.

The V gene is TRBV2, the J gene TRBJ2-5; D is uncertain. In germline, CDR1 is SNHLY, CDR2 FYNNEI. This CDR3 has 13 amino acids. Trimming stripped 7 bases from V and 1 base from J, with 10 bases between. The CDR3 sequence is CASTTGLQETQYF. Written as DNA, the CDR3 is TGTGCCAGCACGACGGGTCTCCAAGAGACCCAGTACTTC.

The gene calls are TRBV5-6 and TRBJ1-3; TRBD1 matches at 9 bases. The germline CDR1 and CDR2 sequences are SGHDT and YYEEEE. The ends lost 4 bases at V and 3 bases at J; junction bases unmatched: 5. The CDR3 contains 15 residues. The CDR3 loop reads CASSMGQGYGNTIYF. Written as DNA, the CDR3 is TGTGCCAGCAGCATGGGACAGGGATATGGAAACACCATATATTTT.

The chain is built from TRBV28 and TRBJ1-2; D remains unclear. This CDR3 is built from 15 residues. Between the trimmed V and J ends, which lost 3 bases and 3 bases, there was a span of 14 bases. Germline V CDR1 and CDR2: MDHEN, SYDVKM. The CDR3 DNA reads TGTGCCAGCAGTTTTCCCCGGACGGCGGACTATGGCTACACCTTC. This codes for CASSFPRTADYGYTF.

This chain joins TRBV6-5 and TRBJ2-7; D is possibly TRBD2 (6 bases). The germline V and J ends were trimmed by 8 bases and 0 bases, with 11 bases remaining between them. CDR3 size: 13 residues. Germline-derived CDR1 and CDR2 are MNHEY and SVGAGI. The CDR3 reads CASSAGRSYEQYF. In DNA form, the CDR3 reads TGTGCCAGCTCAGCGGGTCGCTCCTACGAGCAGTACTTC.

This chain joins TRBV29-1 and TRBJ1-3; D is uncertain. The CDR3 is 11 residues long. The V end was cut by 1 base, the J end by 8 bases, with 6 bases between. Germline V gives CDR1 SQVTM, CDR2 ANQGSEA. The CDR3 loop reads CSVEVADTIYF. The CDR3, as DNA: TGCAGCGTTGAAGTGGCCGACACCATATATTTT.

The V gene is TRBV7-9, the J gene TRBJ1-4, with D unclear. This CDR3 is built from 14 residues. Trimming took off 3 bases at V and 4 bases at J, with 9 bases between the two ends. Germline assignment: CDR1 SEHNR and CDR2 FQNEAQ (reference sequence). The CDR3 loop is CASSLEHHNEKLFF. The DNA of the CDR3 is TGTGCCAGCAGCTTGGAACACCATAATGAAAAACTGTTTTTT.

Of note for this clone: It differs at one base from a far larger clone, so likely a read error. In the same sample, other DNA sequences code for this CDR3. The chain is built from TRBV6-6 and TRBJ1-5; D is undetermined. Germline V gives CDR1 MNHNY, CDR2 SVGAGI (reference sequence). This CDR3 spans 15 amino acids. The V end lost 5 bases, the J end lost 0 bases, and 11 bases lay between the germline ends. CDR3 loop: CASSLGANSNQPQHF. The CDR3 nucleotides read TGTGCCAGCAGTCTCGGCGCTAATAGCAATCAGCCCCAGCATTTT.

In the case of this clone: This is likely an artifact of a read error, given a far larger clone one base away. This sequence joins TRBV6-6 and TRBJ2-7, with D tentatively TRBD1 (5 bases). There are 14 residues in the CDR3. Germline V gene sequence: CDR1 MNHNY, CDR2 SVGAGI (reference sequence). Trimming stripped 6 bases from V and 3 bases from J, with 15 bases between. The CDR3 nucleotides are TGTGCCAGCAGGTCCGAGACAGTCCTCTACGAGCAGTACTTC. Its protein product is CASRSETVLYEQYF.

The gene calls are TRBV4-3 and TRBJ2-7; D possibly corresponds to TRBD2 (6 bases). CDR3 length equals 15 residues. V lost 0 bases and J lost 4, with 13 bases in between. CDR1 is LGHNA and CDR2 is YSLEER in the germline V gene. The CDR3 here is CASSQDRDGRYEQYF. As DNA, the CDR3 is TGCGCCAGCAGCCAAGATCGTGACGGGAGATACGAGCAGTACTTC.

The J gene is TRBJ1-4, the V gene TRBV7-6, with unresolved D. V was trimmed by 4 bases and J by 8 bases, leaving 8 bases between them. CDR1 SGHVS and CDR2 FNYEAQ come from the germline V gene. CDR3 length equals 12 residues. The CDR3 DNA reads as TGTGCCAGCAGCTACCAAGGGGAAAAACTGTTTTTT. Protein sequence: CASSYQGEKLFF.

The chain uses TRBV28 and TRBJ1-5, with 8 bases aligning to TRBD1. Germline V gives CDR1 MDHEN, CDR2 SYDVKM. The CDR3 consists of 14 residues. V shed 4 bases, J shed 7 bases, and the junction held 6 bases outside the gene matches. CDR3 nucleotides: TGTGCCAGCAGTTGGACAGGGTTGGAGCAGCCCCAGCATTTT. Protein sequence: CASSWTGLEQPQHF.

This chain joins TRBV7-9 and TRBJ1-4, with 9 nucleotides matching TRBD1. The CDR3 is 14 residues long. Trimming at V came to 6 bases and at J to 8 bases, leaving 7 bases not matched to a gene. Germline V lookup: CDR1 SEHNR, CDR2 FQNEAQ (reference sequence). The DNA for the CDR3 is TGTGCCAGCAGTCCCGGGACAGGGACCGAAAAACTGTTTTTT. This translates into CASSPGTGTEKLFF.

The chain is built from TRBV6-6 and TRBJ2-4, with a weak D call TRBD1 (6 bases). Germline assignment: CDR1 MNHNY and CDR2 SVGAGI (reference sequence). The CDR3 covers 14 residues. V lost 1 base and J 9 bases, leaving 13 bases between the germline ends. CDR3 loop: CASSYLGAPSIQYF. The CDR3 DNA reads as TGTGCCAGCAGTTACTTGGGGGCCCCCAGCATTCAGTACTTC.

This sequence joins TRBV9 and TRBJ2-2; D is possibly TRBD2 (5 bases). Per germline, CDR1 SGDLS and CDR2 YYNGEE. CDR3 size: 16 residues. With 6 bases removed from V and 0 bases from J, the gap between germline ends came to 15 bases. CDR3 bases: TGTGCCAGCACTTCAAACCGGGAATCGAACACCGGGGAGCTGTTTTTT. It codes for CASTSNRESNTGELFF.

Worth noting for this clone: A much larger clone is a single base away; this may be a read error. The chain employs TRBV9 and TRBJ2-5; D uncertain. The J call could be wrong; TRBJ2-7 is a better fit for the DNA end. From germline, CDR1 is SGDLS and CDR2 YYNGEE. The CDR3 covers 13 residues. CDR3 sequence: CASGVGPPDEQYF. CDR3 nucleotides: TGTGCCAGCGGCGTAGGTCCCCCCGACGAGCAGTACTTC.

On this clone: The likely explanation is a read error, given a far larger clone one base away. V and J are TRBV28 and TRBJ1-3; a weak D match, TRBD1 (6 bases). CDR1 MDHEN and CDR2 SYDVKM come from the germline V gene. CDR3 length: 14 amino acids. Trimming took 3 bases from V and 6 from J, leaving 12 bases between them. CDR3 loop: CASSFRTVVNTIYF. The CDR3 bases are TGTGCCAGCAGTTTTAGGACAGTAGTAAACACCATATATTTT.

This chain uses TRBV5-6 with TRBJ2-2; 7 nucleotides line up with TRBD2. Trimming removed 2 bases from V and 2 bases from J; junction bases left unmatched: 3. This CDR3 spans 15 amino acids. Looked up from germline, CDR1 is SGHDT and CDR2 is YYEEEE. The DNA for the CDR3 is TGTGCCAGCAGCTTCCTAGCGGCCAACACCGGGGAGCTGTTTTTT. Its translation: CASSFLAANTGELFF.

In regard to this clone: Other DNA sequences in this sample translate to the same CDR3. This chain connects TRBV27 to TRBJ2-3; D remains unclear. The CDR3 runs 11 residues. Trimming cost V 3 bases and J 6 bases, with 4 bases left between them. Germline assignment: CDR1 MNHEY and CDR2 SMNVEV (reference sequence). CDR3 nucleotide sequence: TGTGCCAGCAGTTTGCATGATACGCAGTATTTT. Translation: CASSLHDTQYF.

This chain joins TRBV5-1 and TRBJ1-3; D is undetermined. This CDR3 has 15 residues. The V end lost 1 base, the J end lost 2 bases, and 10 bases lay between the germline ends. CDR1 is SGHRS, CDR2 YFSETQ, per germline. The CDR3 DNA reads as TGCGCCAGCAGCTTGTTGGGTGTTACTGGAAACACCATATATTTT. The encoded protein is CASSLLGVTGNTIYF.

The chain carries TRBV10-3 and TRBJ2-5; D may match TRBD1 or TRBD2 (5 bases each). The V end lost 2 bases, the J end lost 9 bases, and 13 bases lay between the germline ends. Germline CDR1 reads ENHRY; CDR2 reads SYGVKD. The CDR3 runs 13 residues. Here the CDR3 reads CAISEGAPGAQYF. CDR3 nucleotide sequence: TGTGCCATCAGTGAGGGGGCACCCGGGGCCCAGTACTTC.

This chain joins TRBV4-1 and TRBJ2-5; no clear D gene. The CDR3 runs 13 residues. V was trimmed by 0 bases and J by 4 bases, leaving 6 bases between them. Germline CDR1 reads MGHRA; CDR2 reads YSYEKL. The CDR3 DNA reads as TGCGCCAGCAGCCAAGATCGGCCAGAGACCCAGTACTTC. This gives the protein CASSQDRPETQYF.

V is TRBV9 and J is TRBJ2-2; no clear D. From germline, CDR1 is SGDLS and CDR2 YYNGEE. Deletions cut 3 bases from V and 2 bases from J, with 11 bases between. The CDR3 has 15 amino acids. Written as DNA, the CDR3 is TGTGCCAGCAGCGCAGTAGCAGCTAACACCGGGGAGCTGTTTTTT. Its protein product is CASSAVAANTGELFF.